Each of the 4 T cell receptor beta chains below was sequenced from the same sample in a study of blood T cell repertoires in COVID-19. Produced via immunoSEQ multiplex PCR; TCRdb's table is partial and in-frame only. The top ten hold roughly 3.7% of the sample, which has roughly 180,000 clones, about nine tenths seen once. Material for sequencing was peripheral blood. All receptors derive from a woman aged 25 to 39 with acute or convalescent COVID-19.

This clone has a handful of counts. This chain links TRBV5-1 with TRBJ1-1, with D possibly being TRBD1 (5 bases). Germline V gene lookup returns CDR1 SGHRS and CDR2 YFSETQ. Deletions cut 0 bases from V and 4 bases from J, with 13 bases between. CDR3 length: 15 residues. DNA for the CDR3: TGCGCCAGCAGCTTGGCAGGGCAGTCGGCCACTGAAGCTTTCTTT. Its protein is CASSLAGQSATEAFF.

The CDR3 coding sequence is TGTGCCAGCTCACCAGACAGGGCGAACACCGGGGAGCTGTTTTTT. Translated, it gives CASSPDRANTGELFF. The genes are TRBV18 and TRBJ2-2, with TRBD1 matching 7 bases. The CDR3 runs to 15 residues. The V and J ends lost 2 bases and 0 bases, in that order; junction bases with no gene match: 0. Germline-derived CDR1 and CDR2 are KGHSH and LQKENI.

V gene TRBV2 combines with J gene TRBJ1-5, with a possible D match to TRBD1 (5 bases). Trimming pared 4 bases from V and 1 base from J, leaving 14 bases between. The CDR3 contains 16 residues. Germline CDR1 reads SNHLY; CDR2 reads FYNNEI. The CDR3 region is CASSGRQGWSNQPQHF. CDR3 nucleotides: TGTGCCAGCAGTGGACGTCAGGGTTGGAGCAATCAGCCCCAGCATTTT.

The J gene is TRBJ2-3, the V gene TRBV28; no clear D gene. The CDR3 runs 11 residues. Per germline, CDR1 MDHEN and CDR2 SYDVKM. Trimming removed 6 bases from V and 4 bases from J, with 5 bases in between. The CDR3 nucleotides are TGTGCCAGCAGCCGGTCAGATACGCAGTATTTT. Amino acid sequence: CASSRSDTQYF.